The subject of this entry is one T cell receptor (beta chain). Its cognate antigen is unknown. At one end the junction does not follow the germline gene, possibly because of a read error. The data were obtained in a study of T cells in Graves' hyperthyroidism and ophthalmopathy. Study details: Peripheral blood was collected at initial diagnosis, before any treatment.

For Graves' hyperthyroidism to be stable, ophthalmopathy could not progress within 18 months. The TCR beta CDR3 regions underwent amplification using RNA transcripts as the source. The HTBI primer set served for first-round RT-PCR of the TCR CDR3. TCRdb passed the multiplex PCR reads through MiXCR, listing each CDR3 protein once. Here the sample spans around 500,000 distinct CDR3 sequences, 14% being singletons. Findings and limits, study-wide: For ophthalmopathy, model prediction preceded onset by a median about 6 months.

Germline V gives CDR1 MNHNS, CDR2 SASEGT. This CDR3 contains 13 residues. The chain couples TRBV6-1 to TRBJ2-5, with D unclear. This clonotype was obtained from a woman aged 35 to 49 with Graves' hyperthyroidism. Source material: blood. The CDR3 region has the DNA TGTGCCAGCAGTCTCGGACGGCAAGGGACCCAGTACTTC. Encoded protein: CASSLGRQGTQYF.